This is a list of T cell receptor beta chains from one sample in a study of blood T cell repertoires in COVID-19. Generated by immunoSEQ multiplex PCR, the TCRdb table keeps only in-frame clones and is missing some. The profile shows roughly 53,000 clones, about 88% of them singletons. Sequenced input: peripheral blood. The source of these receptors is a man in his forties with active COVID-19. Both conserved end residues are trimmed from each CDR3.

v_call cdr3_aa
TRBV15 ATSSGVRSNEKLF
TRBV18 ASSPGAQETQY
TRBV5-4 ASSLETSDNEQF
TRBV10-3 AISIRDRGNTEAF
TRBV18 ASSPPGRSGSPLH
TRBV9 ASSVLGQGVADTQY
TRBV10-3 AITVEGQNNSPLH
TRBV10-3 AISERGLAGGETQY
TRBV3-1/TRBV3-2 ASSQAGRGPETQY
TRBV15 ATSRGVGRGNEKLF
TRBV11-2 ASSLSRNQPQH
TRBV24-1 ATSDLARQGLGTDTQY
TRBV10-3 AISPSSDTGELF
TRBV4-1 ASSQQGTGSYEQY
TRBV11-3 ASSTRGGTSGYNEQF